These T cell receptor beta chains were read from a single sample in a study of CD8+CD57+ T cells in acquired aplastic anemia. Each CDR3 protein gets one entry after TCRdb re-called the reads with MiXCR. The sample includes 150,000 to 200,000 distinct CDR3 sequences, around 48% of them seen just once. The sample consisted of sorted CD4+, CD8+, or CD8+CD57+ T cells (not recorded which) from PBMCs. The source is a human donor with aplastic anemia. CDR3s include the opening cysteine and the closing phenylalanine or tryptophan. A D gene is named only where the DNA matches it firmly. A row's size may be missing; if present it is once, few, many or a size class.

v_gene: TRBV19; d_gene: NA; abundance: NA; j_gene: TRBJ2-7; CDR3aa: CASSDRMPTYEQYF; CDR3nt: TGTGCCAGTAGTGACAGGATGCCAACCTACGAGCAGTACTTC
v_gene: TRBV19; d_gene: NA; abundance: many; j_gene: TRBJ1-2; CDR3aa: CASNPRRGYTF; CDR3nt: TGTGCCAGTAATCCTAGAAGAGGCTACACCTTC
v_gene: TRBV2; d_gene: TRBD2; abundance: NA; j_gene: TRBJ2-7; CDR3aa: CASSEGQREIYEQYF; CDR3nt: TGTGCCAGCAGTGAAGGCCAGCGGGAGATCTACGAGCAGTACTTC
v_gene: TRBV9; d_gene: TRBD1; abundance: NA; j_gene: TRBJ1-6; CDR3aa: CASSVGQGFSPLHF; CDR3nt: TGTGCCAGCAGCGTAGGACAGGGATTTTCACCCCTCCACTTT
v_gene: TRBV7-9; d_gene: NA; abundance: NA; j_gene: TRBJ1-4; CDR3aa: CASSWASQLFF; CDR3nt: TGTGCCAGCAGCTGGGCTTCTCAACTGTTTTTT
v_gene: TRBV30; d_gene: NA; abundance: NA; j_gene: TRBJ2-2; CDR3aa: CAWSHRDTGELFF; CDR3nt: TGTGCCTGGAGCCACAGGGACACCGGGGAGCTGTTTTTT
v_gene: TRBV7-8; d_gene: TRBD1; abundance: NA; j_gene: TRBJ2-5; CDR3aa: CASNFRGNQETQYF; CDR3nt: TGTGCCAGCAATTTCAGGGGGAACCAAGAGACCCAGTACTTC
v_gene: TRBV2; d_gene: TRBD2; abundance: many; j_gene: TRBJ2-5; CDR3aa: CASSELGGSQTQYF; CDR3nt: TGTGCCAGCAGTGAACTGGGCGGGAGCCAGACCCAGTACTTC
v_gene: TRBV29-1; d_gene: TRBD1; abundance: NA; j_gene: TRBJ2-7; CDR3aa: CSVDPDRAYEQYF; CDR3nt: TGCAGCGTCGACCCGGACAGGGCTTACGAGCAGTACTTC
v_gene: TRBV2; d_gene: NA; abundance: many; j_gene: TRBJ2-7; CDR3aa: CASSQNQGGSYEQYF; CDR3nt: TGTGCCAGCAGCCAGAATCAGGGGGGGTCCTACGAGCAGTACTTC
v_gene: TRBV20-1; d_gene: NA; abundance: many; j_gene: TRBJ1-4; CDR3aa: CSASRQQGEKLFF; CDR3nt: TGCAGTGCTAGTCGACAGCAAGGGGAAAAACTGTTTTTT
v_gene: TRBV30; d_gene: TRBD1; abundance: once; j_gene: TRBJ1-3; CDR3aa: CAWRASLGQGGEYSGNTIYF; CDR3nt: TGTGCCTGGAGAGCTTCCCTGGGACAGGGAGGGGAATACTCTGGAAACACCATATATTTT
v_gene: TRBV7-2; d_gene: NA; abundance: many; j_gene: TRBJ1-2; CDR3aa: CASSFGQPYGYTF; CDR3nt: TGTGCCAGCAGCTTTGGACAGCCCTATGGCTACACCTTC
v_gene: TRBV10-3; d_gene: NA; abundance: many; j_gene: TRBJ2-1; CDR3aa: CAIISGVLSSYNEQFF; CDR3nt: TGTGCCATCATATCGGGGGTCCTAAGCTCCTACAATGAGCAGTTCTTC
v_gene: TRBV2; d_gene: TRBD1; abundance: NA; j_gene: TRBJ2-7; CDR3aa: CARDEGQGAYEQYF; CDR3nt: TGTGCCAGGGACGAGGGACAGGGGGCCTACGAGCAGTACTTC
v_gene: TRBV24-1; d_gene: TRBD1; abundance: once; j_gene: TRBJ1-4; CDR3aa: CASSQTRDRGEKLFF; CDR3nt: TGTGCCAGCAGCCAAACCCGGGACAGGGGAGAAAAACTGTTTTTT
v_gene: TRBV10-1; d_gene: NA; abundance: NA; j_gene: TRBJ2-7; CDR3aa: CASSPATLHEQYF; CDR3nt: TGCGCCAGCAGCCCAGCAACCCTACACGAGCAGTACTTC
v_gene: TRBV29-1; d_gene: NA; abundance: NA; j_gene: TRBJ2-7; CDR3aa: CSVAGLAYNEQYF; CDR3nt: TGCAGCGTTGCCGGGCTGGCCTACAATGAGCAGTACTTC
v_gene: TRBV11-2; d_gene: TRBD2; abundance: many; j_gene: TRBJ2-7; CDR3aa: CASSSHGGVAGAYEQYF; CDR3nt: TGTGCCAGCAGCTCCCATGGGGGGGTAGCGGGGGCCTACGAGCAGTACTTC
v_gene: TRBV7-3; d_gene: TRBD1; abundance: NA; j_gene: TRBJ2-5; CDR3aa: CASSLDREETQHF; CDR3nt: TGTGCCAGCAGCCTTGACAGGGAAGAGACCCAGCACTTC
v_gene: TRBV10-1; d_gene: TRBD2; abundance: NA; j_gene: TRBJ2-7; CDR3aa: CASSEVSGRYEQYF; CDR3nt: TGCGCCAGCAGTGAGGTTAGCGGGAGGTACGAGCAGTACTTC
v_gene: TRBV25-1; d_gene: NA; abundance: few; j_gene: TRBJ2-2; CDR3aa: CASSESGVESGELFF; CDR3nt: TGTGCCAGCAGTGAGTCGGGGGTGGAATCCGGGGAGCTGTTTTTT
v_gene: TRBV7-3; d_gene: NA; abundance: once; j_gene: TRBJ2-3; CDR3aa: CASSLNPSSTDTQYF; CDR3nt: TGTGCCAGCAGCTTAAACCCCAGTAGCACAGATACGCAGTATTTT
v_gene: TRBV14; d_gene: NA; abundance: NA; j_gene: TRBJ2-7; CDR3aa: CASSQGGASAPYHF; CDR3nt: TGTGCCAGCAGCCAAGGTGGGGCTAGCGCTCCCTATCACTTC
v_gene: TRBV24-1; d_gene: NA; abundance: NA; j_gene: TRBJ2-2; CDR3aa: CATSAGKNTGELFF; CDR3nt: TGTGCCACCAGTGCAGGGAAGAACACCGGGGAGCTGTTTTTT
v_gene: TRBV19; d_gene: TRBD2; abundance: few; j_gene: TRBJ2-7; CDR3aa: CASSGLAGSSYEQYF; CDR3nt: TGTGCCAGTAGTGGACTAGCGGGCAGCTCCTACGAGCAGTACTTC
v_gene: TRBV9; d_gene: NA; abundance: many; j_gene: TRBJ1-3; CDR3aa: CASSVGSSGNTIYF; CDR3nt: TGTGCCAGCAGCGTAGGGAGCTCTGGAAACACCATATATTTT
v_gene: TRBV18; d_gene: TRBD2; abundance: NA; j_gene: TRBJ2-5; CDR3aa: CASSSRTSGRETQYF; CDR3nt: TGTGCCAGCTCATCAAGGACTAGCGGGAGAGAGACCCAGTACTTC
v_gene: TRBV27; d_gene: NA; abundance: few; j_gene: TRBJ1-1; CDR3aa: CASSSSRRGINTEAFF; CDR3nt: TGTGCCAGCAGTTCGAGCAGGCGAGGGATTAACACTGAAGCTTTCTTT
v_gene: TRBV5-1; d_gene: NA; abundance: NA; j_gene: TRBJ2-7; CDR3aa: CASSFQPGDEQYF; CDR3nt: TGCGCCAGCAGCTTCCAACCAGGCGACGAGCAGTACTTC